The sequence of this T cell receptor beta chain was determined in a study of control samples from healthy donors and cancer patients. CDR1 is SGHRS, CDR2 YFSETQ, per germline. This CDR3 has 13 residues. V shed 6 bases and J shed 0 bases, with 9 bases lying between them. Produced via immunoSEQ multiplex PCR; TCRdb's table is partial and in-frame only. The sample lists about 95,000 clones, roughly nine tenths occurring once. The chain carries TRBV5-1 and TRBJ1-1; D remains unclear. The TCR was taken from a woman between 70 and 85 years old in good health. Material: blood. CDR3 loop: CASKVDMNTEAFF. The CDR3 nucleotides are TGCGCCAGCAAGGTGGATATGAACACTGAAGCTTTCTTT.